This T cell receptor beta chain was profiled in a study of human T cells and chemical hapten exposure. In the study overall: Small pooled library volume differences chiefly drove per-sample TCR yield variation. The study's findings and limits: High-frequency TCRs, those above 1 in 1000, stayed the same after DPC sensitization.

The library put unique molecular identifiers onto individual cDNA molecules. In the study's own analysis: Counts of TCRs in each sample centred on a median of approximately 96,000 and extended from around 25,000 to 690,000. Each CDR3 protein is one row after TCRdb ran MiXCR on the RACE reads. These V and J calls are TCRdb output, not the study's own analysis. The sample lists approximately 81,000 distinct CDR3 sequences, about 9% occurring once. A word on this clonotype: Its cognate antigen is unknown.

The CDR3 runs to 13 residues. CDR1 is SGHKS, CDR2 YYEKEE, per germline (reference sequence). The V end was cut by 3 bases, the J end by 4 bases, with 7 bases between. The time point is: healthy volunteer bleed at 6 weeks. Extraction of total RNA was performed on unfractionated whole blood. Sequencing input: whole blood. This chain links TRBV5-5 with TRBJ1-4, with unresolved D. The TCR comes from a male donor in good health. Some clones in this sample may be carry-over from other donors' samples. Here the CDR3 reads CASSSKDNEKLFF. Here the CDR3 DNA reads TGTGCCAGCAGCTCCAAGGATAATGAAAAACTGTTTTTT.